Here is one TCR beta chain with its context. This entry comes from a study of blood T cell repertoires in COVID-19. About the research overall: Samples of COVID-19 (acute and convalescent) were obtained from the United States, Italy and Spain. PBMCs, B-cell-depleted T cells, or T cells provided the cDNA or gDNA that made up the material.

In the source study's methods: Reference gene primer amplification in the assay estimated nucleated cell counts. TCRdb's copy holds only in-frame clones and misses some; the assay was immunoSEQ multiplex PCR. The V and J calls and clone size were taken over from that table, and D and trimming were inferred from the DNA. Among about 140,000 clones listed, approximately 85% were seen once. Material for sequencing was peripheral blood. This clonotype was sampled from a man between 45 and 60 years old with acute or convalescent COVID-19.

CDR3 coding DNA: TGTGCCAGCAGCCCCGACAGGGGGATGGGCTACACCTTC. Residues: CASSPDRGMGYTF. The V and J genes are TRBV6-5 and TRBJ1-2; 9 bases line up with TRBD1. Germline-derived CDR1 and CDR2 are MNHEY and SVGAGI. The ends lost 6 bases at V and 8 bases at J; junction bases unmatched: 7. The CDR3 runs 13 residues.